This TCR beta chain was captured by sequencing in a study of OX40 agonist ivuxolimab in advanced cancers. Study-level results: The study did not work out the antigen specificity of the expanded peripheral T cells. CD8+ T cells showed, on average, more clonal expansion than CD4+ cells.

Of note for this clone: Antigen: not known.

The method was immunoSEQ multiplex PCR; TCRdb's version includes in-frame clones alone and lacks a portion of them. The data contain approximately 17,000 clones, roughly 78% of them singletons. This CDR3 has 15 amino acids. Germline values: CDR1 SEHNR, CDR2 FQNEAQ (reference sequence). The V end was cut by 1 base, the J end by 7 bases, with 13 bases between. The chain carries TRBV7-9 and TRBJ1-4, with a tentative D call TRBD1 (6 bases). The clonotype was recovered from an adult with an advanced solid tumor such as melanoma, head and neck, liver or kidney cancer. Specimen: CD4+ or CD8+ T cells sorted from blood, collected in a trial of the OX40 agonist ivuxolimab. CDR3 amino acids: CASSLDQGHGEKLFF. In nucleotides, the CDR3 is TGTGCCAGCAGCTTAGACCAGGGGCACGGTGAAAAACTGTTTTTT.